Listed below are T cell receptor beta chains from one sample, sequenced in a study of cytomegalovirus exposure and HLA in healthy donors. Repertoires were generated with immunoSEQ multiplex PCR, while TCRdb's copy carries only in-frame clones and drops some. Here the sample spans around 130,000 clones, 88% being singletons. What was sequenced was PBMCs. Every receptor here comes from a woman aged 40 to 49 in good health and CMV-seronegative. Each CDR3 is given with its conserved first and last residue. D genes are given only for firm matches. The listing skips clone size in some rows; elsewhere it reads once, few, many or a size class.

cdr3_length clone_size d_call j_call v_call cdr3_nt cdr3_aa
13 - TRBD1 TRBJ2-5 TRBV18 TGTGCCAGCTCACGGGGACAGGGAGAGACCCAGTACTTC CASSRGQGETQYF
15 - - TRBJ2-5 TRBV5-1 TGCGCCAGCAGCTTGTGGGCAGGTGGTCAAGAGACCCAGTACTTC CASSLWAGGQETQYF
14 - TRBD2 TRBJ2-1 TRBV2 TGTGCCAGCAGTGAAGCCAGCGGGAGGGGAGGATGGTTCTTC CASSEASGRGGWFF
16 once - TRBJ1-2 TRBV2 TGTGCCAGCAGTGCGCGCAGGGTTGATGTTAGCTATGGCTACACCTTC CASSARRVDVSYGYTF
12 - - TRBJ2-3 TRBV30 TGTGCCTGGAATCAGGGTGCAGATACGCAGTATTTT CAWNQGADTQYF
17 - TRBD2 TRBJ2-5 TRBV5-1 TGCGCCAGCAGCCCGGGACTAGCGGGAGGTGGCCAAGAGACCCAGTACTTC CASSPGLAGGGQETQYF
14 - - TRBJ1-1 TRBV5-1 TGCGCCAGCAGCTTGGGGGGGACATACACTGAAGCTTTCTTT CASSLGGTYTEAFF
13 - - TRBJ2-7 TRBV19 TGTGCCAGTAGTGAGCTCTCCTCGTACGAGCAGTACTTC CASSELSSYEQYF
14 - TRBD1 TRBJ1-2 TRBV5-8 TGTGCCAGCAGCTACGGACAGGGGTTCACTGGCTACACCTTC CASSYGQGFTGYTF
16 - TRBD1 TRBJ1-4 TRBV7-9 TGTGCCAGCAGCTCCTCCAGGGCAGGGGGCGTTGAAAAACTGTTTTTT CASSSSRAGGVEKLFF
14 - - TRBJ1-5 TRBV7-9 TGTGCCAGCAGCCGAGAAGGGGGCAATCAGCCCCAGCATTTT CASSREGGNQPQHF
17 - - TRBJ2-7 TRBV7-2 TGTGCCAGCAGCTTAGTCTCGGGAGGGACAGACTCCTACGAGCAGTACTTC CASSLVSGGTDSYEQYF
18 - - TRBJ2-6 TRBV15 TGTGCCACCAGCGGGGGCGGCAGGGAAACTGCTGGGGCCAACGTCCTGACTTTC CATSGGGRETAGANVLTF
13 - - TRBJ1-1 TRBV28 TGTGCCAGCAGTCTAAACAGGGACACTGAAGCTTTCTTT CASSLNRDTEAFF
16 few - TRBJ1-2 TRBV4-2 TGTGCCAGCAGCCAGTCGGTACGGGACACGGGCTATGGCTACACCTTC CASSQSVRDTGYGYTF
13 - - TRBJ1-2 TRBV6-6 TGTGCCAGCAGCCTCTCAGGGAACTATGGCTACACCTTC CASSLSGNYGYTF
11 - - TRBJ2-1 TRBV28 TGTGCCAGCAATTCAGCTAGGGGGCAGTTCTTC CASNSARGQFF
15 - - TRBJ2-5 TRBV11-3 TGTGCCAGCAGCCCTACGCAGGGAAAACAAGAGACCCAGTACTTC CASSPTQGKQETQYF
17 - - TRBJ1-3 TRBV7-8 TGTGCCAGCAGCTCTTACCTATTAGGGGTGCAAGGAAACACCATATATTTT CASSSYLLGVQGNTIYF
15 - - TRBJ2-1 TRBV11-2 TGTGCCAGCAGCTTTTATCTCGACAGCTACAATGAGCAGTTCTTC CASSFYLDSYNEQFF
15 - TRBD2 TRBJ2-7 TRBV11-3 TGTGCCAGCAGCTTATCCGGGACTAGCGTCTACGAGCAGTACTTC CASSLSGTSVYEQYF
13 - TRBD1 TRBJ1-2 TRBV28 TGTGCCAGCAAAACAGGGGTAGGAGGCGGCTACACCTTC CASKTGVGGGYTF
14 - - TRBJ1-1 TRBV6-1 TGTGCCAGCAGTGAATTGGACTTTCGGACTGAAGCTTTCTTT CASSELDFRTEAFF
13 few - TRBJ1-2 TRBV6-1 TGTGCCACCCTATGGGGGGCTAACTATGGCTACACCTTC CATLWGANYGYTF
13 - - TRBJ2-5 TRBV4-3 TGCGCCAGCAGCCAAGATATTAGTCAGACCCAGTACTTC CASSQDISQTQYF
16 few - TRBJ1-3 TRBV4-1 TGCGCCAGCAGCCAACTAGGAAAAACCCCTGGAAACACCATATATTTT CASSQLGKTPGNTIYF
12 - TRBD2 TRBJ2-7 TRBV5-4 TGTGCCAGCAGCTGGGGGGGGTACGAGCAGTACTTC CASSWGGYEQYF
17 - TRBD1 TRBJ2-2 TRBV11-3 TGTGCCAGCAGCTTTTTCGACAGGGTCGGCAACACCGGGGAGCTGTTTTTT CASSFFDRVGNTGELFF
14 - - TRBJ2-7 TRBV28 TGTGCCAGCAGTCGACGGAGCCTTACCTACGAGCAGTACTTC CASSRRSLTYEQYF
16 - TRBD2 TRBJ2-2 TRBV27 TGTGCCAGCAGTCTCCCCGAGCGGGGGAACACCGGGGAGCTGTTTTTT CASSLPERGNTGELFF
13 once - TRBJ2-5 TRBV6-1 TGTGCCAGCAGGGACAGCGGTAAAGAGACCCAGTACTTC CASRDSGKETQYF
14 - TRBD2 TRBJ2-7 TRBV5-5 TGTGCCAGCAGCTGGACTAGCGGGAACTACGAGCAGTACTTC CASSWTSGNYEQYF
15 - - TRBJ1-1 TRBV28 TGTGCCAGCAGACCAACATCAGGGGCCAACACTGAAGCTTTCTTT CASRPTSGANTEAFF
16 - TRBD1 TRBJ2-2 TRBV5-5 TGTGCCAGCAGCGAGACAGGGGGTAGGAACACCGGGGAGCTGTTTTTT CASSETGGRNTGELFF
14 - TRBD2 TRBJ2-1 TRBV7-9 TGTGCCAGCAGCTTACTAGCGGGAGAATGGGAGCAGTTCTTC CASSLLAGEWEQFF
15 few TRBD1 TRBJ1-4 TRBV5-4 TGTGCCAGCAGCTTGGAAACAGGGGTCAATGAAAAACTGTTTTTT CASSLETGVNEKLFF
13 once TRBD1 TRBJ2-1 TRBV9 TGTGCCAGCAGCTTACAGGGGGCGGCTGAGCAGTTCTTC CASSLQGAAEQFF
15 - - TRBJ2-5 TRBV30 TGTGCCTGGCGTAAACCAGGGACCGTGCGGGGGACCCAGTACTTC CAWRKPGTVRGTQYF
16 - TRBD2 TRBJ2-3 TRBV18 TGTGCCAGCTCACCCCGACAAGCGGGGGGCACAGATACGCAGTATTTT CASSPRQAGGTDTQYF
12 - - TRBJ2-7 TRBV30 TGTGCCTGGAGGAAGGAGACCTACGAGCAGTACTTC CAWRKETYEQYF
13 - - TRBJ1-2 TRBV10-2 TGCGCCAGCAGCCGGGACAAGCACTATGGCTACACCTTC CASSRDKHYGYTF
13 - TRBD1 TRBJ1-2 TRBV30 TGTGCCTGGAGCGCACACGACAGGGTTGGCTACACCTTC CAWSAHDRVGYTF
13 - - TRBJ1-2 TRBV6-1 TGTGCCAGCAGTGTGCGGGGGGGGTATGGCTACACCTTC CASSVRGGYGYTF
14 - - TRBJ1-2 TRBV28 TGTGCCAGCAGTCTGGGGGGAACTAACTATGGCTACACCTTC CASSLGGTNYGYTF
12 - - TRBJ2-3 TRBV28 TGTGCCAGCAGTTTAACAGGGGATACGCAGTATTTT CASSLTGDTQYF
13 - TRBD2 TRBJ2-5 TRBV6-1 TGTGCCAGCACCGGGACTAGATGGGAGACCCAGTACTTC CASTGTRWETQYF
17 - TRBD1 TRBJ2-7 TRBV11-3 TGTGCCAGCAGCGCTTATACCGGGACAGGGGGCTTGTACGAGCAGTACTTC CASSAYTGTGGLYEQYF
14 - TRBD1 TRBJ2-1 TRBV5-4 TGTGCCAGCAGCACCCGGGACAGTTACAATGAGCAGTTCTTC CASSTRDSYNEQFF
13 - - TRBJ2-3 TRBV7-9 TGTGCCAGCAGCTTAATAATCGCAGATACGCAGTATTTT CASSLIIADTQYF
10 - - TRBJ2-5 TRBV27 TGTGCCAGCGGCAGAGAGACCCAGTACTTC CASGRETQYF
17 - TRBD1 TRBJ1-3 TRBV9 TGTGCCAGCAGCGTATCCGGGACAGGAGACTCTGGAAACACCATATATTTT CASSVSGTGDSGNTIYF
13 - - TRBJ2-7 TRBV6-4 TGTGCCAGCAGTGTTCATCCCGAAGCCGAGCAGTACTTC CASSVHPEAEQYF